This T cell receptor beta chain was sequenced in a study of blood T cell repertoires in COVID-19. The length of the CDR3 is 15 residues. Germline lookup yields CDR1 MDHEN and CDR2 SYDVKM. V lost 6 bases and J 5 bases, leaving 19 bases between the germline ends. Only in-frame clones appear in the TCRdb table, and some are missing; sequencing was by immunoSEQ multiplex PCR. This sample carries 90,000 to 100,000 clones, 70% to 85% of them seen once, and the ten largest clones take around 9.9%. The V gene is TRBV28, the J gene TRBJ1-1; the D is unclear. This TCR derives from a man between 65 and 85 years old with active or convalescent COVID-19. What was sequenced was peripheral blood. The CDR3 spells CASRLGTGRGTEAFF. CDR3 nucleotides: TGTGCCAGCAGACTAGGTACGGGCCGGGGTACTGAAGCTTTCTTT.